The 26 T cell receptor beta chains below all came from one sample that was sequenced in a study of cytomegalovirus exposure and HLA in healthy donors (TCRdb year 2017). Libraries were prepared through the immunoSEQ multiplex PCR assay. A mixture of 60 forward primers for TCR Vbeta segments and 13 reverse primers for TCR Jbeta segments was used in the multiplex PCR. TCRdb took over this immuneACCESS table, retaining in-frame rearrangements with V and J assigned. Such tables are incomplete; in checked studies, under half of the missing clones stem from an unresolved V gene, and the remainder is unexplained. This sample lists roughly 150,000 clones; approximately 80% were detected once. The top ten constitute roughly an eighth of the sample. The sequenced sample consisted of PBMCs. The receptors stem from a woman between 40 and 55 years old in good health and CMV-seronegative.

The V call is TRBV7-9, the J call TRBJ2-1; 8 bases are a match to TRBD2. Germline CDR1 SEHNR, CDR2 FQNEAQ (reference sequence). V trimming: 5 bases; J trimming: 2 bases; junction bases outside the gene matches: 8. This CDR3 is built from 16 residues. The CDR3 sequence is CASSPIAGRTYNEQFF. In DNA, the CDR3 is TGTGCCAGCAGCCCTATAGCGGGACGGACCTACAATGAGCAGTTCTTC.

This chain uses TRBV19 with TRBJ1-6; TRBD1 matches at 8 bases. The CDR3 consists of 14 residues. Germline CDR1 is LNHDA and CDR2 is SQIVND (reference sequence). Trimming at V came to 10 bases and at J to 7 bases, leaving 9 bases not matched to a gene. The CDR3 DNA is TGTGCCACCCAAGGACAGGGTGAAAATTCACCCCTCCACTTT. Translating gives CATQGQGENSPLHF. The full variable domain, its missing parts supplied by reference TRBV19 and TRBJ1-6, is DGGITQSPKYLFRKEGQNVTLSCEQNLNHDAMYWYRQDPGQGLRLIYYSQIVNDFQKGDIAEGYSVSREKKESFPLTVTSAQKNPTAFYLCATQGQGENSPLHFGNGTRLTVT.

The J gene is TRBJ2-3, the V gene TRBV4-1; 8 positions agree with TRBD2. This CDR3 is 16 amino acids long. The trim removed 3 bases at V and 1 base at J, leaving 6 bases unmatched. CDR1 and CDR2 from the germline V gene are MGHRA and YSYEKL. The CDR3 region is CASSQGLTSGTDTQYF. CDR3 bases: TGCGCCAGCAGCCAGGGCCTGACTAGCGGCACAGATACGCAGTATTTT.

This clone appeared once. V is TRBV15 and J is TRBJ2-5; a possible D gene is TRBD2 (5 bases). The ends were cut back, 1 base at V and 5 bases at J, with 5 bases in the middle. Germline V gives CDR1 LNHNV, CDR2 YYDKDF (reference sequence). This CDR3 spans 12 amino acids. CDR3 sequence: CATSRGGETQYF. The CDR3 DNA reads TGTGCCACCAGCAGAGGAGGGGAGACCCAGTACTTC. Filled out from reference TRBV15 and TRBJ2-5, the complete variable domain reads DAMVIQNPRYQVTQFGKPVTLSCSQTLNHNVMYWYQQKSSQAPKLLFHYYDKDFNNEADTPDNFQSRRPNTSFCFLDIRSPGLGDTAMYLCATSRGGETQYFGPGTRLLVL.

This chain joins TRBV7-9 and TRBJ1-1; the D gene is possibly TRBD1 (6 bases). In germline, CDR1 is SEHNR, CDR2 FQNEAQ (reference sequence). This CDR3 spans 11 amino acids. Trimming pared 5 bases from V and 8 bases from J, leaving 9 bases between. The CDR3 region is CASSPGTEAFF. CDR3 DNA: TGTGCCAGCAGCCCCGGGACAGAAGCTTTCTTT.

The V gene is TRBV7-3, the J gene TRBJ2-3, with 8 bases aligning to TRBD2. The germline gives CDR1 SGHTA, CDR2 FQGTGA. The CDR3 consists of 19 residues. The V and J ends lost 5 bases and 1 base, in that order; junction bases with no gene match: 17. The DNA of the CDR3 is TGTGCCAGCAGCCCAAAGATATGCGCGGGACTAGTGGGCACAGATACGCAGTATTTT. It yields the protein CASSPKICAGLVGTDTQYF.

J is TRBJ1-1 and V is TRBV28; 11 nucleotides match TRBD1. The CDR3 is made up of 12 amino acids. J gave up 12 bases and V 6 bases, and 6 bases lay outside the gene matches. Germline V gene lookup returns CDR1 MDHEN and CDR2 SYDVKM. The chain's CDR3 is CASRGQGAFTFF. CDR3 DNA: TGTGCCAGCAGAGGACAGGGGGCTTTTACTTTCTTT. Full variable domain (outside the CDR3, taken from reference TRBV28 and TRBJ1-1): DVKVTQSSRYLVKRTGEKVFLECVQDMDHENMFWYRQDPGLGLRLIYFSYDVKMKEKGDIPEGYSVSREKKERFSLILESASTNQTSMYLCASRGQGAFTFFGQGTRLTVV.

V and J are TRBV7-9 and TRBJ1-1, with TRBD1 identical over 7 bases. Germline loops: CDR1 SEHNR, CDR2 FQNEAQ (reference sequence). The V segment lost 3 bases and the J segment 7 bases; nucleotides outside the gene matches: 8. CDR3 length: 14 amino acids. CDR3 sequence reads: CASSLNRGLNEAFF. Here the CDR3 DNA reads TGTGCCAGCAGCTTGAACAGGGGACTTAATGAAGCTTTCTTT.

This sequence joins TRBV7-2 and TRBJ2-1; no clear D. Germline CDR1 SGHTA, CDR2 FQGNSA. The CDR3 has 9 residues. With 5 bases removed from V and 10 bases from J, the gap between germline ends came to 3 bases. The CDR3 nucleotides are TGTGCCAGCAGCCTAGAGCAGTTCTTC. Amino acid sequence: CASSLEQFF.

The J gene is TRBJ2-7, the V gene TRBV4-1; D perhaps matches TRBD2 (6 bases). Trimming stripped 0 bases from V and 0 bases from J, with 12 bases between. CDR3 length: 16 residues. Germline V lookup: CDR1 MGHRA, CDR2 YSYEKL. CDR3 DNA: TGCGCCAGCAGCCAAGAGTACCGGGAGATCTCCTACGAGCAGTACTTC. Amino acid sequence: CASSQEYREISYEQYF.

The CDR3 loop reads CASSINPRQGQGYTF. In nucleotides, the CDR3 is TGTGCCAGTAGTATTAACCCGAGACAGGGTCAAGGCTACACCTTC. This chain links TRBV19 with TRBJ1-2, with 7 bases lining up with TRBD1. The V and J ends lost 3 bases and 8 bases, in that order; junction bases with no gene match: 12. The CDR3 covers 15 residues. The germline V gene has CDR1 LNHDA and CDR2 SQIVND (reference sequence).

The V call is TRBV28, the J call TRBJ1-5; 9 nucleotides agree with TRBD1. The CDR3 length is 15 residues. From germline, CDR1 is MDHEN and CDR2 SYDVKM. After removal of 8 bases from V and 6 bases from J, the junction contained 11 bases not matched to a gene. The CDR3 sequence: CASASPTGGGQPQHF. CDR3 DNA: TGTGCCAGCGCGAGCCCGACAGGGGGGGGTCAGCCCCAGCATTTT.

The V and J genes are TRBV18 and TRBJ1-1; 8 bases fit TRBD1. Germline V CDR1 and CDR2: KGHSH, LQKENI. The V segment lost 6 bases and the J segment 4 bases; nucleotides outside the gene matches: 13. The CDR3 is made up of 16 amino acids. As DNA, the CDR3 is TGTGCCAGCTCCCTCGGACAGGGTAATAGTGGCACTGAAGCTTTCTTT. As protein: CASSLGQGNSGTEAFF. Full variable domain (rest looked up from reference TRBV18 and TRBJ1-1): NAGVMQNPRHLVRRRGQEARLRCSPMKGHSHVYWYRQLPEEGLKFMVYLQKENIIDESGMPKERFSAEFPKEGPSILRIQQVVRGDSAAYFCASSLGQGNSGTEAFFGQGTRLTVV.

The chain uses TRBV7-2 and TRBJ2-7; 8 positions agree with TRBD2. V shed 1 base and J 2 bases; nucleotides not matched to a gene: 1. The CDR3 runs 14 residues. Germline loops: CDR1 SGHTA, CDR2 FQGNSA. The CDR3 region has the DNA TGTGCCAGCAGCTTAGAAGCGGGAGCCTACGAGCAGTACTTC. Its translation: CASSLEAGAYEQYF.

This clone was counted only a few times. The gene calls are TRBV5-8 and TRBJ2-3; 12 nucleotides agree with TRBD1. Germline CDR1 and CDR2: SGHTS and YDEGEE. The CDR3 covers 16 residues. V lost 1 base, J lost 4 bases, and 4 bases stayed unmatched. The CDR3 bases are TGTGCCAGCAGCTTGTACGGGACAGGGGGCGCAGATACGCAGTATTTT. It yields the protein CASSLYGTGGADTQYF.

The gene calls are TRBV7-8 and TRBJ2-3; 7 bases agree with TRBD2. Germline CDR1 SGHVS, CDR2 FQNEAQ. CDR3 size: 15 residues. The ends lost 3 bases at V and 3 bases at J; junction bases unmatched: 6. DNA of the CDR3: TGTGCCAGCAGCTTCAGGCGGGGGAGGACAGATACGCAGTATTTT. Its protein product is CASSFRRGRTDTQYF.

The V gene is TRBV7-2, the J gene TRBJ2-7, with 9 bases identical to TRBD1. The germline CDR1 and CDR2 sequences are SGHTA and FQGNSA. V gave up 1 base and J gave up 4 bases; unmatched junction bases: 2. The length of the CDR3 is 14 residues. In nucleotides, the CDR3 is TGTGCCAGCAGCTTAGGGGACAGGGTGTACGAGCAGTACTTC. Residues: CASSLGDRVYEQYF.

The chain joins TRBV4-3 to TRBJ1-6; D gene ambiguous. Germline CDR1 reads LGHNA; CDR2 reads YSLEER. Trimming removed 0 bases at V and 7 bases at J, with 7 bases between. The CDR3 runs to 14 residues. This chain's CDR3 is CASSQDSGNSPLHF. In DNA form, the CDR3 reads TGCGCCAGCAGCCAAGATTCGGGGAATTCACCCCTCCACTTT.

The chain couples TRBV6-5 to TRBJ2-3; 11 bases are shared with TRBD2. Per germline, CDR1 MNHEY and CDR2 SVGAGI. The CDR3 is 14 amino acids. V lost 6 bases, J lost 4 bases, and 3 bases stayed unmatched. CDR3: CASRIAGGPDTQYF. The CDR3 nucleotides read TGTGCCAGCAGGATAGCGGGGGGGCCAGATACGCAGTATTTT.

J is TRBJ1-1 and V is TRBV4-3, with TRBD1 matching 7 bases. Germline assignment: CDR1 LGHNA and CDR2 YSLEER. This CDR3 is 18 amino acids long. Germline trimming cut 1 base from V and 8 bases from J; bases unmatched to any gene: 19. The DNA of the CDR3 is TGCGCCAGCAGCCAAGTTGGCTTCACAGGGGTCTCTTGGGAGGAAGCTTTCTTT. This encodes CASSQVGFTGVSWEEAFF.

The chain joins TRBV5-5 to TRBJ1-1; no definite D call. This CDR3 has 12 amino acids. With 3 bases removed from V and 2 bases from J, the gap between germline ends came to 5 bases. CDR1 is SGHKS and CDR2 is YYEKEE in the germline V gene (reference sequence). The CDR3 loop reads CASSSFNTEAFF. The CDR3 DNA reads as TGTGCCAGCAGCTCTTTCAACACTGAAGCTTTCTTT.

To note about this clone: The same CDR3 can be traced to other DNA sequences in this sample. The rearrangement links TRBV28 to TRBJ1-2; D call uncertain. Trimming left V 6 bases short and J 7 bases short, with 18 bases between. This CDR3 spans 14 amino acids. The germline V gene has CDR1 MDHEN and CDR2 SYDVKM. The CDR3 loop reads CASSPPPSGFGYTF. As DNA, the CDR3 is TGTGCCAGCAGCCCTCCGCCCTCGGGTTTTGGCTACACCTTC.

The chain combines TRBV4-3 with TRBJ2-2; D remains unclear. Germline CDR1 LGHNA, CDR2 YSLEER. CDR3 length equals 15 residues. V lost 0 bases, J lost 5 bases, and 10 bases lay in between. CDR3 sequence reads: CASSQEFRETGELFF. The DNA of the CDR3 is TGCGCCAGCAGCCAAGAATTTAGAGAAACCGGGGAGCTGTTTTTT.

This chain uses TRBV6-5 with TRBJ1-2; D uncertain. Germline lookup yields CDR1 MNHEY and CDR2 SVGAGI. The CDR3 is 14 residues long. The V and J ends lost 0 bases and 5 bases respectively, with 10 bases between them. The CDR3 region is CASSYSGSRYGYTF. The CDR3, as DNA: TGTGCCAGCAGTTACTCAGGGAGCCGGTATGGCTACACCTTC.

J is TRBJ2-7 and V is TRBV19; 8 positions match TRBD1. Per the germline V gene, CDR1 is LNHDA and CDR2 is SQIVND (reference sequence). The length of the CDR3 is 13 residues. V lost 8 bases to trimming and J lost 4 bases; unmatched junction nucleotides: 7. CDR3 in DNA: TGTGCCAGTTCCGGGACAGGAGGTTACGAGCAGTACTTC. Protein product: CASSGTGGYEQYF. The whole variable domain, remainder taken from reference TRBV19 and TRBJ2-7, is DGGITQSPKYLFRKEGQNVTLSCEQNLNHDAMYWYRQDPGQGLRLIYYSQIVNDFQKGDIAEGYSVSREKKESFPLTVTSAQKNPTAFYLCASSGTGGYEQYFGPGTRLTVT.

The CDR3 spells CASRVASGSSYEQYF. The CDR3 DNA sequence: TGTGCCAGCAGGGTGGCTAGCGGGAGCTCCTACGAGCAGTACTTC. The V gene is TRBV27, the J gene TRBJ2-7, with 10 bases lining up with TRBD2. CDR1 and CDR2 (germline): MNHEY, SMNVEV (reference sequence). This CDR3 is 15 amino acids long. Trimming at V came to 6 bases and at J to 0 bases, leaving 5 bases not matched to a gene.